The source of this TCR beta chain is a study of regulatory T cells in long-lasting Graves disease. The time point here: persistent/refractory GD, antithyroid drugs over 5 years with positive TRAb. From PBMCs, RNA was extracted and then used to make the TCR library. With iRepertoire HTBI primers and Arm-PCR of CDR3 regions, TCR beta libraries were built. TCRdb fed the multiplex PCR reads into MiXCR, producing one record per CDR3 protein. The sample lists about 470,000 distinct CDR3 sequences, roughly 21% occurring once. V was pared by 1 base and J by 5 bases, with 3 bases of the junction left unmatched. The CDR3 loop spans 14 amino acids. This clonotype was picked up many times. The antigen remains unidentified. Whole-study results and caveats: TRBV28 was favored in persistent disease, as were TRBJ1-2 and TRBJ2-5. Limited samples may have lowered accuracy. Those with persistent disease had in common more public clonotypes (more than 2,500) than new patients (approximately 1,000).

The chain is built from TRBV12-3 or TRBV12-4 and TRBJ1-1; 8 bases fit TRBD1. Sample: peripheral blood mononuclear cells (PBMCs), taken when the disease was refractory, from a patient treated with antithyroid drugs. The receptor was isolated from a female donor with Graves disease. In DNA form, the CDR3 reads TGTGCCAGCAGTTTAGATCGACAGGGGACTGAAGCTTTCTTT. This codes for CASSLDRQGTEAFF.